Below, one T cell receptor (beta chain) is given with its context. The antigen is unknown. Sequencing was performed with immunoSEQ multiplex PCR; in TCRdb, only in-frame clones are kept and a portion is missing. The profile shows around 340,000 clones, 70% to 90% of them singletons. The CDR3 is 17 amino acids. V was pared by 0 bases and J by 5 bases, with 8 bases of the junction left unmatched. CDR1 and CDR2 (germline): LGHNA, YNFKEQ. This entry belongs to a study of Ad26.COV2.S vaccination and SARS-CoV-2 variants. The study's findings and limits: Measurements of TCR breadth and depth may have given underestimates of the total T cell responses. Once vaccination had occurred, spike-specific CD8+ and CD4+ T cell responses reportedly showed substantial breadth.

Indicated treatment: around 19 received Ad26.COV2.S at low or high dose, single or two shots; about 5 received placebo; per-sample allocation not given. Sample collection was performed on day 63 after the first vaccine or placebo injection. The V and J genes are TRBV4-2 and TRBJ2-5; 11 positions agree with TRBD2. This clonotype was obtained from a person between 18 and 65 years old who received the Ad26.COV2.S COVID-19 vaccine or a placebo. This sample comprised peripheral blood, obtained in a trial of Ad26.COV2.S vaccine versus placebo. For the CDR3, the DNA is TGTGCCAGCAGCCAAGATCCGCTAACTAGCGGGAGTGAGACCCAGTACTTC. It translates to CASSQDPLTSGSETQYF.